The present T cell receptor (beta chain) was sequenced within a study of T-cell memory formation after mild COVID-19. Study-level information: Clusters of TCRs were largely donor specific.

In its sample, this clonotype ranks as medium-sized. Antigen: not known. Study-wide findings and caveats: Day 15 to 85 contracting clones showed balanced CD4/CD8; later expanders leaned CD4+. SARS-CoV-2 specificity of second-wave clones peaking day 37 was unconfirmed.

The CDR3 sequence is 14 residues long. The V end was cut by 5 bases, the J end by 4 bases, with 14 bases between. The germline V gene encodes CDR1 SGHTA and CDR2 FQGNSA. Researchers used 5'RACE with constant-segment primers to make TCR alpha and TCR beta cDNA libraries that carry sample barcodes and UMIs. Using its own MiXCR run on the 5' RACE reads, TCRdb lists one record per CDR3 protein. The repertoire includes around 5,000 distinct CDR3 sequences, more than 40% of them detected once, and around 2.5% sits in the top ten. The chain employs TRBV7-2 and TRBJ1-2; possible D gene TRBD1, 5 bases. The source material was PBMCs or a T cell subset sorted from them (not recorded which). The clonotype comes from an adult who had mild COVID-19 (a few samples of this study predate the infection). Cell type and time point are not known. CDR3: CASSPGLGLYGYTF. CDR3 DNA sequence: TGTGCCAGCAGCCCAGGCTTGGGGCTCTATGGCTACACCTTC. The full variable domain, completed using reference TRBV7-2 and TRBJ1-2, is GAGVSQSPSNKVTEKGKDVELRCDPISGHTALYWYRQSLGQGLEFLIYFQGNSAPDKSGLPSDRFSAERTGGSVSTLTIQRTQQEDSAVYLCASSPGLGLYGYTFGSGTRLTVV.